Listed below are T cell receptor beta chains from one sample, sequenced in a study of T-cell reconstitution after alpha-beta-depleted transplantation in children. TCRdb used MiXCR to reprocess the PCR reads, holding one entry per CDR3 protein. Of 300,000 or so distinct CDR3 sequences listed, approximately 9.6% were seen once; the top ten hold about 9.4%. The sequencing used PBMCs from the stem cell graft donor, collected from the stem cell graft. The receptors originated from a human donor who donated a stem cell graft to a child with SCID. CDR3s leave out the opening cysteine and the closing phenylalanine or tryptophan.

length: 8; V: TRBV25-1; CDR3: ASSARTQY
length: 14; V: TRBV5-5; CDR3: ASSLGGEYSNQPQH
length: 12; V: TRBV9; CDR3: ASSVVVGGTEAF
length: 11; V: TRBV10-2; CDR3: ASIEGVGYEQY
length: 10; V: TRBV19; CDR3: ASMGLYYTQY
length: 13; V: TRBV7-6; CDR3: ASSPTQGSWNEQF
length: 10; V: TRBV29-1; CDR3: SVVGGVYEQF
length: 10; V: TRBV29-1; CDR3: SGELLGNEQF
length: 13; V: TRBV4-1; CDR3: ASSQDGDRNSPLH
length: 9; V: TRBV12-3/TRBV12-4; CDR3: ASSLTGQPI
length: 11; V: TRBV6-5; CDR3: ASSYLGASGYT
length: 12; V: TRBV20-1; CDR3: SASGTGVNAEQF
length: 13; V: TRBV5-1; CDR3: ASSLDLQGRETQY
length: 10; V: TRBV10-3; CDR3: AAASLADTQY
length: 13; V: TRBV4-1; CDR3: ASSQDMKRSLEQY
length: 13; V: TRBV5-1; CDR3: ASSSGQGVPDTQY
length: 14; V: TRBV15; CDR3: ATSRGQGANTGELF
length: 13; V: TRBV27; CDR3: ASSPRDSVTDTQY
length: 13; V: TRBV5-5; CDR3: ASSLWVSEYNEQF
length: 12; V: TRBV7-2; CDR3: ASSSGYVTGELF
length: 11; V: TRBV4-2; CDR3: ASSQDLKDGYT
length: 16; V: TRBV7-8; CDR3: ASRRRTGPYSGANVLT
length: 14; V: TRBV4-1; CDR3: ASSSGTSGVWETQY
length: 13; V: TRBV7-2; CDR3: ASSYGTGTGNEQF
length: 10; V: TRBV9; CDR3: ASTRGDYGYT
length: 11; V: TRBV20-1; CDR3: SASSYSNQPQH
length: 12; V: TRBV12-3/TRBV12-4; CDR3: ASAPRNPYNEQF
length: 14; V: TRBV7-9; CDR3: ASSPQRGGFYNEQF
length: 13; V: TRBV7-9; CDR3: ASSSGQVSVDTQY
length: 11; V: TRBV15; CDR3: ATSWTGSYEQY
length: 14; V: TRBV7-6; CDR3: ASSLELAGGTDTQY
length: 13; V: TRBV5-1; CDR3: ASSFGRILDYEQY
length: 15; V: TRBV5-1; CDR3: ASSFRFAGFKEAEAF
length: 14; V: TRBV25-1; CDR3: ASSDGPGGAYNEQF
length: 14; V: TRBV9; CDR3: ASSPGTVGSTDTQY
length: 9; V: TRBV20-1; CDR3: SVEGHNEQF
length: 12; V: TRBV7-3; CDR3: ASKTSEYTDTQY
length: 12; V: TRBV4-2; CDR3: ASSQAQDGLRAF
length: 13; V: TRBV19; CDR3: ASRSGGEPNYGYT
length: 13; V: TRBV3-1; CDR3: ASSQVGTWTHTQY
length: 11; V: TRBV18; CDR3: ASSATANTEAF
length: 13; V: TRBV4-1; CDR3: ASSQDGGRGSPLH
length: 14; V: TRBV19; CDR3: ASSIGGERRNTEAF
length: 11; V: TRBV5-1; CDR3: ASSSDGNYGYT
length: 16; V: TRBV20-1; CDR3: SASGSTTSGGAGETQY
length: 15; V: TRBV12-3/TRBV12-4; CDR3: ASSDNSGVRANTEAF
length: 13; V: TRBV5-1; CDR3: ASSLVGQANNEQF
length: 11; V: TRBV19; CDR3: ASSTLADGELF
length: 11; V: TRBV2; CDR3: ASIRVSYNEQF
length: 14; V: TRBV5-6; CDR3: ASSVYRGPSTDTQY
length: 13; V: TRBV21-1; CDR3: ASSHAGEVPETQY
length: 13; V: TRBV15; CDR3: ATSRDQRGFYEQY
length: 12; V: TRBV6-1; CDR3: ASNRDRQTYEQY
length: 11; V: TRBV20-1; CDR3: SASLRGNTEAF
length: 13; V: TRBV4-2; CDR3: ASSPGGVSTYEQY
length: 13; V: TRBV5-1; CDR3: ASSLGLAGWNEQF
length: 12; V: TRBV25-1; CDR3: ASSETGLSRGYT
length: 10; V: TRBV12-3/TRBV12-4; CDR3: AIGQENTEAF
length: 15; V: TRBV11-2; CDR3: ASSLGVIAALTDTQY
length: 14; V: TRBV3-1; CDR3: ASSHLILAGYYEQY